This T cell receptor beta chain was observed in a study of cytomegalovirus exposure and HLA in healthy donors. Study at large: The study's early data release held about 77 million unique TCRs from HLA-typed donors. Regarding the study as a whole: Compared with the approximately 680-donor mean, an Asian-associated ancestry cluster reportedly had fewer N-insertions, according to a later analysis. It was 164 TCR beta chains that were listed as cytomegalovirus-associated.

About this clone itself: Its specificity is unknown.

The PCR ran on 60 Vbeta and 13 Jbeta primers. TCRdb keeps only in-frame clones here, not all; method: immunoSEQ multiplex PCR. The table records around 130,000 clones, 84% of them present only once. This CDR3 spans 15 amino acids. V lost 3 bases and J lost 2, with 14 bases in between. Looked up from germline, CDR1 is SGHDT and CDR2 is YYEEEE. The rearrangement uses TRBV5-6 and TRBJ1-2, with TRBD1 as a possible D gene (5 bases). The sequence came from a woman between 18 and 30 years old in good health and CMV-seropositive. The specimen was PBMCs. CDR3 coding DNA: TGTGCCAGCAGCTCAAGGACATACCTCAACTATGGCTACACCTTC. Translating it yields CASSSRTYLNYGYTF.